Below, 31 T cell receptor beta chains from the same sample are listed, as sequenced in a study of T cells after yellow fever vaccination. From the 5' RACE reads, TCRdb called clonotypes with MiXCR, one entry per CDR3 protein. The table records roughly 520,000 distinct CDR3 sequences, about a fifth of them present only once. Sequences were derived from PBMCs, sampled 21 days after the first yellow fever vaccination. The receptor set was obtained from a man between 18 and 29 years old who received the YFV17D yellow fever vaccine.

A few counts support this clonotype. V gene TRBV20-1 combines with J gene TRBJ2-2; tentatively, D is TRBD1 (5 bases). The CDR3 extends over 14 amino acids. V dropped 5 bases and J dropped 4 bases, with 14 bases sitting between them. The germline gives CDR1 DFQATT, CDR2 SNEGSKA (reference sequence). CDR3 coding DNA: TGCAGTGCTCATCCCCCAGGGATCACCGGGGAGCTGTTTTTT. Amino acid sequence: CSAHPPGITGELFF.

This clonotype has just a few counts. V and J are TRBV11-2 and TRBJ1-1, with 9 bases that match TRBD1. The junction had 10 bases not matched to a gene; V was cut back by 9 bases and J by 5 bases. CDR1 and CDR2 (germline): SGHAT, FQNNGV. This CDR3 has 14 amino acids. CDR3 in amino acids: CARFLDRGLTEAFF. The CDR3 nucleotides are TGTGCCAGATTCTTGGACAGGGGCCTTACTGAAGCTTTCTTT.

This clonotype was observed a few times. V is TRBV4-3 and J is TRBJ2-1, with 8 bases lining up with TRBD2. There are 17 residues in the CDR3. Losses at the gene ends were 4 bases for V and 3 bases for J; bases not matched to a gene: 11. Germline CDR1 reads LGHNA; CDR2 reads YSLEER. CDR3 sequence reads: CASSPTLGGAVYNEQFF. The DNA of the CDR3 is TGCGCCAGCAGCCCGACCCTCGGGGGGGCAGTCTACAATGAGCAGTTCTTC.

This clonotype was found a few times. The J gene is TRBJ1-5, the V gene TRBV7-2, with unresolved D. Germline-derived CDR1 and CDR2 are SGHTA and FQGNSA. The CDR3 totals 16 residues. The V end lost 0 bases, the J end lost 7 bases, and 16 bases lay between the germline ends. CDR3 bases: TGTGCCAGCAGCTTAGCTACGGCCCGGGTACCACAGCCCCAGCATTTT. Protein product: CASSLATARVPQPQHF.

This clonotype was picked up many times. V and J are TRBV7-8 and TRBJ2-5; TRBD2 agrees at 10 bases. J lost 4 bases, V lost 4 bases, and 9 bases had no gene match. The length of the CDR3 is 16 residues. Germline assignment: CDR1 SGHVS and CDR2 FQNEAQ. The CDR3 protein is CASSSERGGLRETQYF. As DNA, the CDR3 is TGTGCCAGCAGCTCGGAGCGGGGGGGCCTCCGAGAGACCCAGTACTTC.

This clonotype came up a few times. The V and J genes are TRBV5-6 and TRBJ2-2; D call uncertain. CDR1 and CDR2 from the germline V gene are SGHDT and YYEEEE. Trimming cost V 4 bases and J 8 bases, with 15 bases left between them. The length of the CDR3 is 14 residues. The CDR3 nucleotides read TGTGCCAGCAGCGTACCGGTAAACGAGGGGGAGCTGTTTTTT. The encoded protein is CASSVPVNEGELFF.

The sample holds a few counts of this clonotype. V and J are TRBV6-2 or TRBV6-3 and TRBJ2-7; tentative D call: TRBD1 (6 bases). Germline assignment: CDR1 MNHEY and CDR2 SVGEGT. The CDR3 length is 13 residues. Trimming removed 6 bases from V and 1 base from J, with 10 bases in between. The CDR3 DNA reads TGTGCCAGCAGGAAAACAGGGTCCTACGAGCAGTACGTC. Amino acids: CASRKTGSYEQYV.

In this sample, this clonotype turned up a few times. This chain connects TRBV7-9 to TRBJ1-6; D ambiguous. The CDR3 spans 13 residues. CDR1 and CDR2 from the germline V gene are SEHNR and FQNEAQ (reference sequence). V lost 3 bases, J lost 10 bases, and 10 bases lay in between. The CDR3 DNA follows: TGTGCCAGCAGCTTGATTCCAGCATCACCCCTCCACTTT. It yields the protein CASSLIPASPLHF. The variable domain in full, completed from reference TRBV7-9 and TRBJ1-6, reads DTGVSQNPRHKITKRGQNVTFRCDPISEHNRLYWYRQTLGQGPEFLTYFQNEAQLEKSRLLSDRFSAERPKGSFSTLEIQRTEQGDSAMYLCASSLIPASPLHFGNGTRLTVT.

J is TRBJ1-2 and V is TRBV28, with TRBD1 as a possible D gene (6 bases). CDR1 MDHEN and CDR2 SYDVKM come from the germline V gene. This CDR3 region has 15 residues. The V end was cut by 4 bases, the J end by 0 bases, with 12 bases between. The CDR3 sequence: CASSSWGATNYGYTF. In DNA, the CDR3 is TGTGCCAGCAGTTCCTGGGGGGCAACTAACTATGGCTACACCTTC.

This chain connects TRBV5-1 to TRBJ1-2; TRBD1 matches at 8 bases. CDR3 length: 16 residues. Looked up from germline, CDR1 is SGHRS and CDR2 is YFSETQ. With 0 bases clipped from V and 5 bases from J, the junction kept 9 bases outside the gene matches. CDR3 region: CASSLALAGTGYGYTF. Here the CDR3 DNA reads TGCGCCAGCAGCTTGGCTCTAGCCGGGACAGGATATGGCTACACCTTC.

The CDR3 loop reads CASSQGQGAAQPQHF. The CDR3 nucleotides read TGTGCCAGCAGCCAGGGACAGGGGGCTGCTCAGCCCCAGCATTTT. The genes are TRBV3-1 and TRBJ1-5, with TRBD1 identical over 12 bases. CDR1 is LGHDT and CDR2 is YNNKEL in the germline V gene (reference sequence). The CDR3 consists of 15 residues. J lost 6 bases, V lost 3 bases, and 3 bases had no gene match.

This clonotype came up a few times. The gene calls are TRBV6-1 and TRBJ2-2, with 10 positions matching TRBD1. Unmatched junction bases numbered 8, after V lost 7 bases and J lost 6 bases. Germline assignment: CDR1 MNHNS and CDR2 SASEGT. This CDR3 is 15 amino acids long. The CDR3 sequence: CASTISGTGAGELFF. DNA for the CDR3: TGTGCCAGCACCATTAGCGGGACAGGGGCCGGGGAGCTGTTTTTT.

This chain joins TRBV5-8 and TRBJ2-1; 7 bases align to TRBD2. CDR3 size: 14 residues. Losses at the gene ends were 0 bases for V and 7 bases for J; bases not matched to a gene: 4. Germline assignment: CDR1 SGHTS and CDR2 YDEGEE. CDR3 sequence reads: CASSLARLANEQFF. CDR3 DNA sequence: TGTGCCAGCAGCTTGGCGAGACTAGCAAATGAGCAGTTCTTC.

V and J are TRBV20-1 and TRBJ2-2; 7 bases agree with TRBD2. Germline CDR1 DFQATT, CDR2 SNEGSKA (reference sequence). The CDR3 runs to 15 residues. V gave up 2 bases and J gave up 0 bases; unmatched junction bases: 3. CDR3 in DNA: TGCAGTGCTAGACCGGGGGGACCGAACACCGGGGAGCTGTTTTTT. This codes for CSARPGGPNTGELFF.

This clonotype occurred a few times. The chain recombines TRBV10-3 with TRBJ2-1; no definite D call. Germline loops: CDR1 ENHRY, CDR2 SYGVKD. There are 16 residues in the CDR3. Trimming removed 0 bases from V and 0 bases from J, with 9 bases in between. CDR3 amino acids: CAISESISSSYNEQFF. CDR3 coding DNA: TGTGCCATCAGTGAGTCAATTAGCAGCTCCTACAATGAGCAGTTCTTC.

The chain combines TRBV20-1 with TRBJ2-7; weak D call: TRBD1 (6 bases). CDR3 length: 13 amino acids. V was clipped by 0 bases and J by 6 bases, with 12 bases between them. Germline V gives CDR1 DFQATT, CDR2 SNEGSKA (reference sequence). CDR3 loop: CSARDAVGGEQYF. CDR3 nucleotides: TGCAGTGCTAGAGATGCGGTAGGGGGCGAGCAGTACTTC.

The chain uses TRBV9 and TRBJ2-3; D perhaps matches TRBD2 (6 bases). The germline CDR1 and CDR2 sequences are SGDLS and YYNGEE. This CDR3 has 14 amino acids. Trimming took off 0 bases at V and 9 bases at J, with 14 bases between the two ends. The CDR3 sequence: CASSVGRAGGTQYF. In DNA form, the CDR3 reads TGTGCCAGCAGCGTAGGTAGGGCCGGGGGAACGCAGTATTTT. The full variable domain, in which reference TRBV9 and TRBJ2-3 provide the parts outside the CDR3, is DSGVTQTPKHLITATGQRVTLRCSPRSGDLSVYWYQQSLDQGLQFLIQYYNGEERAKGNILERFSAQQFPDLHSELNLSSLELGDSALYFCASSVGRAGGTQYFGPGTRLTVL.

This clonotype came up a few times. The chain recombines TRBV18 with TRBJ2-7, with D possibly matching TRBD2 (5 bases). Per germline, CDR1 KGHSH and CDR2 LQKENI. Trimming left V 5 bases short and J 3 bases short, with 20 bases between. This CDR3 contains 16 residues. CDR3 residues: CASSSTISGNSYEQYV. Written as DNA, the CDR3 is TGTGCCAGCTCATCGACAATAAGCGGAAACAGCTACGAGCAGTACGTC.

This clonotype came up a few times. J is TRBJ1-5 and V is TRBV4-3; D unresolved. The CDR3 loop spans 14 amino acids. Germline assignment: CDR1 LGHNA and CDR2 YSLEER. Trimming stripped 3 bases from V and 6 bases from J, with 12 bases between. DNA of the CDR3: TGCGCCAGCAGCCATATTAGTGGTACTCAGCCCCAGCATTTT. It yields the protein CASSHISGTQPQHF.

This clonotype was detected only a few times. The chain couples TRBV28 to TRBJ1-1; no definite D call. Germline CDR1 and CDR2: MDHEN and SYDVKM. V lost 1 base to trimming and J lost 1 base, with 7 bases between them. The CDR3 has 14 amino acids. CDR3 sequence reads: CASSLFQRNTEAFF. The CDR3 bases are TGTGCCAGCAGTTTATTCCAACGGAACACTGAAGCTTTCTTT.

This chain uses TRBV12-3 or TRBV12-4 with TRBJ2-3; 9 positions agree with TRBD2. V shed 0 bases, J shed 2 bases, and the junction held 6 bases outside the gene matches. The CDR3 is 17 residues long. The CDR3 sequence is CASSLARLAGITDTQYF. In DNA, the CDR3 is TGTGCCAGCAGTTTAGCGCGGCTAGCGGGGATCACAGATACGCAGTATTTT.

The V call is TRBV5-6, the J call TRBJ2-1; D tentatively reads TRBD1 or TRBD2 (5 bases each). With 4 bases removed from V and 3 bases from J, the gap between germline ends came to 14 bases. Germline V CDR1 and CDR2: SGHDT, YYEEEE. This CDR3 is built from 15 residues. The CDR3 DNA sequence: TGTGCCAGCAGCCGCCCCGGGACCCTCTACAATGAGCAGTTCTTC. Protein: CASSRPGTLYNEQFF.

The chain employs TRBV4-3 and TRBJ2-5; the D gene is possibly TRBD1 (5 bases). CDR3 length: 15 residues. Germline assignment: CDR1 LGHNA and CDR2 YSLEER. The ends were cut back, 3 bases at V and 5 bases at J, with 16 bases in the middle. The CDR3 region is CASSQTPGLGETQYF. The CDR3 region has the DNA TGCGCCAGCAGCCAGACTCCAGGGTTGGGGGAGACCCAGTACTTC.

The chain couples TRBV4-1 to TRBJ2-3, with 11 bases lining up with TRBD2. Per the germline V gene, CDR1 is MGHRA and CDR2 is YSYEKL. V shed 3 bases, J shed 6 bases, and the junction held 11 bases outside the gene matches. This CDR3 has 17 amino acids. DNA of the CDR3: TGCGCCAGCAGCCAGGGATTCCTTAGCGGGGGGGCGGATACGCAGTATTTT. Amino acid sequence: CASSQGFLSGGADTQYF.

The J gene is TRBJ2-5, the V gene TRBV5-1; 10 bases fit TRBD2. Germline-derived CDR1 and CDR2 are SGHRS and YFSETQ. The CDR3 contains 15 residues. With V trimmed by 4 bases and J by 1 base, 4 bases remained unmatched. In DNA form, the CDR3 reads TGCGCCAGCAGCACGGTAGCGGGGGGCCAAGAGACCCAGTACTTC. Its protein is CASSTVAGGQETQYF.

In its sample, this clonotype was seen many times. The V and J genes are TRBV20-1 and TRBJ2-1; TRBD1 is a possible D gene (6 bases). V was shortened by 3 bases and J by 4 bases, with 22 bases between the two germline ends. The CDR3 covers 17 residues. Germline CDR1 reads DFQATT; CDR2 reads SNEGSKA (reference sequence). The CDR3 reads CSARDRFRVGQYNEQFF. CDR3 coding DNA: TGCAGTGCTAGGGACCGTTTTAGGGTAGGACAGTACAATGAGCAGTTCTTC.

This clonotype was detected a few times. This sequence joins TRBV7-2 and TRBJ2-7; TRBD1 matches 7 bases. The CDR3 length is 17 residues. V trimming: 5 bases; J trimming: 2 bases; junction bases outside the gene matches: 15. CDR1 and CDR2 (germline): SGHTA, FQGNSA. The CDR3 DNA follows: TGTGCCAGCAGCCCACCGAGCCGGAGGACAGGACCCTACGAGCAGTACGTC. As protein: CASSPPSRRTGPYEQYV.

The chain carries TRBV27 and TRBJ2-1, with 10 bases identical to TRBD2. J was trimmed by 4 bases and V by 10 bases; bases with no gene match: 10. The CDR3 sequence is 15 residues long. Looked up from germline, CDR1 is MNHEY and CDR2 is SMNVEV (reference sequence). The CDR3 spells CATHETSGPYNEQFF. In nucleotides, the CDR3 is TGTGCCACCCACGAGACTAGCGGGCCTTACAATGAGCAGTTCTTC.

This clonotype occurred a few times. The chain employs TRBV10-3 and TRBJ2-7, with 8 positions matching TRBD2. The J segment lost 5 bases and the V segment lost 5 bases, leaving 8 bases of the junction unmatched. The CDR3 is 14 amino acids. In germline, CDR1 is ENHRY, CDR2 SYGVKD. The CDR3 loop reads CAISTGTSPHEQYV. In DNA form, the CDR3 reads TGTGCCATCAGTACGGGGACTAGTCCCCACGAGCAGTACGTC.

This chain joins TRBV5-6 and TRBJ1-1; TRBD1 might be the D (5 bases). Deletions cut 5 bases from V and 5 bases from J, with 19 bases between. The CDR3 extends over 15 amino acids. Germline CDR1 and CDR2: SGHDT and YYEEEE. CDR3 sequence: CASRLVGGAETEAFF. In DNA form, the CDR3 reads TGTGCCAGCAGATTAGTAGGAGGGGCGGAAACTGAAGCTTTCTTT.

V is TRBV5-4 and J is TRBJ2-7; D possibly corresponds to TRBD1 (6 bases). CDR3 length: 14 amino acids. The V gene lost 1 base and the J gene lost 1 base, with 9 bases spanning the gap. Germline loops: CDR1 SGHNT, CDR2 YYREEE (reference sequence). This chain's CDR3 is CASSLSTGSYEQYV. The CDR3 region has the DNA TGTGCCAGCAGCTTGAGTACAGGGTCCTACGAGCAGTACGTC.